The clone carrying this T cell receptor (beta chain) turned up a few times. Its antigen remains unidentified. This sample is drawn from a study of cytomegalovirus exposure and HLA in healthy donors. Study-wide findings and caveats: An analysis was carried out later, and it reportedly showed fewer N-insertions in an Asian-associated ancestry cluster than the roughly 700-donor mean. Reports state that TCR beta sequences accurately predicted most subjects' HLA-A and HLA-B alleles. Follow-up analysis later connected one missense variant in DCLRE1C with trimming of TCR beta V- and J-genes. About 87% or about 30% of the time was how often most TCR beta V segments were productive, according to an earlier analysis.

Germline values: CDR1 SQVTM, CDR2 ANQGSEA. The CDR3 has 17 residues. Trimming cost V 4 bases and J 6 bases, with 25 bases left between them. Researchers ran the PCR with 60 Vbeta and 13 Jbeta primers. Clones were sequenced by immunoSEQ multiplex PCR, and TCRdb holds only the in-frame ones, with some missing. The repertoire holds around 150,000 clones, with around 76% as singletons. Input material: PBMCs. This receptor was taken from a male donor in good health and CMV-seronegative. The genes are TRBV29-1 and TRBJ1-5, with D tentatively TRBD1 (6 bases). The CDR3 bases are TGCAGCGTTGTGATGGCTGGGGGCCCGGGGAACGGTCAGCCCCAGCATTTT. This translates into CSVVMAGGPGNGQPQHF.